This T cell receptor beta chain was profiled in a study of cytomegalovirus exposure and HLA in healthy donors. Notes on the study in general: Cytomegalovirus status was reportedly diagnosed by the classifier with high specificity and sensitivity. What a later analysis showed was that several of the most significant clusters appeared linked to common viral pathogens. Listed as cytomegalovirus-associated were 164 TCR beta chains.

The sample holds a few counts of this clone. The target antigen is unknown. With V trimmed by 2 bases and J by 1 base, 11 bases remained unmatched. Germline V gene lookup returns CDR1 SQVTM and CDR2 ANQGSEA. The CDR3 is 17 amino acids. The PCR had 60 Vbeta and 13 Jbeta primers. TCRdb's table, derived via immunoSEQ multiplex PCR, lists solely in-frame clones and lacks some. The sample lists roughly 120,000 clones, around three quarters occurring once. Each of the donors was a healthy bone marrow donor. The chain combines TRBV29-1 with TRBJ2-1; 7 positions agree with TRBD1. The sample was PBMCs. The sequence derives from a man aged 25-45 years in good health and CMV-seropositive. CDR3 amino acids: CSVERTGVFYSYNEQFF. In DNA, the CDR3 is TGCAGCGTTGAACGCACAGGGGTCTTCTATTCCTACAATGAGCAGTTCTTC.